What follows is one T cell receptor (beta chain) and its context. There are a few counts of this clone. Its antigen is not yet known. Base qualities are not recorded, but no much larger clone differs from it by a single base. The library was built by means of the immunoSEQ multiplex PCR assay. DNA from the cultured, isolated CD4+ T cells was subjected to TCR beta CDR3 sequencing. The study's own analysis went as follows. Non-productive TCR sequences were removed and reads were trimmed to the CDR3 region, keeping CDR3s of at least 7 amino acids. Antigen-specific clonotypes were identified using the MANAFEST web app by comparison of expansion in peptide wells against reference cultures. To be called positive, a clone needed expansion at FDR<0.05 compared with the reference and with all other wells, an odds ratio greater than 5, and a frequency greater than 0.1% in two replicate wells. Cross-reactive clonotypes were defined as significantly expanded in SARS-CoV-2 spike wells and in at least one common cold coronavirus spike condition. Using the stringdist R package, CDR3 similarity was measured by Levenshtein distance, and unrooted trees were constructed with ape in R 3.6.1. Sourced from immuneACCESS, this table was stored by TCRdb with only in-frame sequences that have V and J called. A share of the clones is absent; for the studies checked, an unresolved V gene accounts for under half, and the remainder has no known explanation. That table is the source of V, J and clone size, and D and trimming were worked out from the DNA. This sample lists 67,000 or so clones; approximately 70% were detected once. The ten top clones hold about 4% of the sample.

These data come from a study of vaccination effects on CD4 cells after COVID-19 (dated by TCRdb to between 2020 and 2023). Context from the whole study: Two doses of either the BNT162b2 or the mRNA-1273 mRNA SARS-CoV-2 vaccine were administered to participants. The full study included some 10 COVID-19 convalescent patients and a few SARS-CoV-2-naive healthy vaccine recipients. Cultures from other donors in the study were sequenced using the Oncomine TCR Beta short-read assay on an Illumina iSeq 100. In both COVID-19 convalescent patients and infection-naive vaccine recipients, the study compared SARS-CoV-2 spike-specific CD4+ TCR repertoires from before mRNA vaccination with those from after it.

Overall results and qualifications from the work: Among healthy vaccine recipients, nearly all vaccine-induced clones were SARS-CoV-2 mono-reactive, and just 1 of 255 was cross-reactive with common cold coronaviruses. Limitations of the study were the small number of convalescent patients and the absence of early post-infection timepoints. Marked clonal contraction was observed in both infection-induced and vaccine-induced clones at late post-vaccination timepoints, consistent with waning T cell responses.

In the ViraFEST assay, PBMC were stimulated with viral peptide pools, and antigen-specific CD4+ T cell clonotypes were then identified by expansion using TCR sequencing. After approximately 11 days of culture, CD4+ T cells were isolated with the EasySep CD4+ T cell isolation kit. Negative nucleocapsid antibody results before and after vaccination confirmed that the healthy vaccine recipients had no prior SARS-CoV-2 infection. Some 2 million PBMC per well were cultured in IMDM with about 4.5% human AB serum, 10 IU/ml IL-2 and gentamicin, plus 10 ug/ml peptides. On days 3 and 7, half of the culture medium was replaced with fresh IL-2-containing medium. Each peptide stimulation condition was cultured in triplicate wells unless otherwise noted. Using Ficoll-Paque Plus gradient centrifugation, PBMC were separated from whole blood and then either used fresh or cryopreserved at -140C. The overlapping peptide pools covered the spike proteins of SARS-CoV-2 and of the common cold coronaviruses HCoV-NL63, HCoV-OC43 and HCoV-229E. The QIAamp micro DNA kit was used to extract genomic DNA from the cultured CD4+ T cells.

The V and J ends are trimmed by 5 bases and 7 bases, leaving 8 bases between them. For CDR1 and CDR2, the germline V gene lists SNHLY and FYNNEI. From the cysteine up to the phenylalanine, the CDR3 has a length of 11 residues. The only DNA kept is the CDR3, 33 bases in frame from the first base. The chain couples TRBV2 to TRBJ1-1, and TRBD1 may be the D gene, going by 6 matching bases. Sample: CD4+ T cells from PBMCs cultured with HCoV-OC43 spike peptides, taken before COVID-19 vaccination. Sample cell subset or site, as interpreted from the label and publication: HCoV-OC43 spike overlapping peptide pool stimulation. This receptor was identified in a human donor who received a COVID-19 vaccine. The DNA is as follows: TGTGCCAGCAGTATGGACAGTGAAGCTTTCTTT. Its protein product is CASSMDSEAFF.